This T cell receptor (beta chain) was profiled in a study of blood T cell repertoires in COVID-19. Overall study: Italy, Spain and the United States were the sources of the convalescent and acute COVID-19 samples.

The protocol was immunoSEQ multiplex PCR, while the TCRdb copy is restricted to in-frame clones and leaves out a portion. Of some 310,000 clones listed, roughly 90% are singletons. The V gene's germline CDR1 is SNHLY and CDR2 FYNNEI. This CDR3 has 13 amino acids. V was clipped by 9 bases and J by 6 bases, with 15 bases between them. This sequence originates from a woman aged 30 to 39 with COVID-19, enrolled during active disease. V gene TRBV2 combines with J gene TRBJ1-5; no firm D call. Specimen: peripheral blood. CDR3 region: CASSEGSIQPQHF. In DNA, the CDR3 is TGTGCCAGTTCGGAGGGATCTATTCAGCCCCAGCATTTT.